This section outlines one TCR beta chain sequence together with its context. The data derive from a study of CD8 T cells in Susac syndrome. Random hexamers were used to reverse transcribe an amount of roughly 0.45 to 1 ug RNA. In TCRdb, the immunoSEQ multiplex PCR reads were re-called with MiXCR into one record per CDR3 protein. The sample has about 200,000 distinct CDR3 sequences; 93% are singletons. Germline V gene sequence: CDR1 MGHRA, CDR2 YSYEKL. V dropped 3 bases and J dropped 5 bases, with 16 bases sitting between them. The CDR3 is made up of 15 amino acids. The sequenced sample consisted of CD4+ T cells from PBMCs. The sequence was collected from a human donor in good health. The chain employs TRBV4-1 and TRBJ2-5; D is possibly TRBD2 (6 bases). The CDR3, as DNA: TGCGCCAGCAGCCACCTGGGACTCCCGCCGGAGACCCAGTACTTC. It encodes CASSHLGLPPETQYF.